This is a list of T cell receptor beta chains from one sample in a study of cytomegalovirus exposure and HLA in healthy donors. Clones were read by immunoSEQ multiplex PCR, and TCRdb kept only the in-frame ones, dropping some. The sample records 90,000 to 150,000 clones, about 88% being singletons. The sample taken for sequencing was PBMCs. The receptors were gathered from a man between 18 and 35 years old in good health and CMV-seropositive. CDR3s include the opening cysteine and the closing phenylalanine or tryptophan. D genes are given only for firm matches. Size is stated for part of the rows, as once, few or many counts, or as a class when the clone is expanded.

abundance	v_gene	j_gene	d_gene	CDR3aa	CDR3nt
NA	TRBV19	TRBJ2-2	NA	CASSIATPRTGELFF	TGTGCCAGTAGTATAGCAACACCTAGGACCGGGGAGCTGTTTTTT
NA	TRBV6-6	TRBJ1-2	TRBD1	CASSYSGQQINYGYTF	TGTGCCAGCAGTTACTCGGGACAGCAAATTAACTATGGCTACACCTTC
NA	TRBV6-5	TRBJ1-4	NA	CASSYSFTATNEKLFF	TGTGCCAGCAGTTACTCTTTCACAGCAACTAATGAAAAACTGTTTTTT
NA	TRBV5-1	TRBJ2-5	NA	CASRGNPGGEETQYF	TGCGCCAGCAGGGGGAACCCTGGGGGCGAGGAGACCCAGTACTTC
NA	TRBV5-4	TRBJ2-3	TRBD2	CASSLPGLERGDTQYF	TGTGCCAGCAGCCTGCCGGGACTAGAAAGGGGAGATACGCAGTATTTT
NA	TRBV27	TRBJ1-1	TRBD1	CASWDRGLTPNTEAFF	TGTGCCAGCTGGGACAGGGGCCTGACACCGAACACTGAAGCTTTCTTT
few	TRBV6-6	TRBJ1-6	NA	CASSYSSGEGSPLHF	TGTGCCAGCAGTTACTCCTCAGGGGAGGGTTCACCCCTCCACTTT
NA	TRBV18	TRBJ1-3	NA	CASSPQAQRGNTIYF	TGTGCCAGCTCACCGCAGGCCCAAAGGGGAAACACCATATATTTT
NA	TRBV18	TRBJ1-3	TRBD1	CASSPGTGSGNTIYF	TGTGCCAGCTCACCTGGGACAGGGAGTGGAAACACCATATATTTT
NA	TRBV10-2	TRBJ1-1	NA	CASSESNRAAFF	TGCGCCAGCAGTGAGTCGAACAGGGCAGCTTTCTTT
few	TRBV27	TRBJ1-6	NA	CASTYSTRGDSPLHF	TGTGCCAGCACCTATTCCACCAGGGGTGATTCACCCCTCCACTTT
NA	TRBV6-5	TRBJ1-1	NA	CASSYTYLLNTEAFF	TGTGCCAGCAGTTACACATATCTTTTGAACACTGAAGCTTTCTTT
NA	TRBV10-3	TRBJ1-1	NA	CAIRGGSEAFF	TGTGCCATCAGGGGCGGGAGTGAAGCTTTCTTT
NA	TRBV7-2	TRBJ1-1	NA	CASSFHWEGGTEAFF	TGTGCCAGCAGCTTCCACTGGGAAGGGGGCACTGAAGCTTTCTTT
once	TRBV11-2	TRBJ2-7	NA	CASSFTRHGAKGSYEQYF	TGTGCCAGCAGCTTTACCAGACATGGGGCCAAGGGCTCCTACGAGCAGTACTTC
NA	TRBV28	TRBJ1-1	NA	CASSSRDIVTNTEAFF	TGTGCCAGCAGTTCCAGGGACATCGTAACGAACACTGAAGCTTTCTTT
NA	TRBV6-5	TRBJ2-7	NA	CASSYSSSLSSYEQYF	TGTGCCAGCAGTTACTCGAGTAGTTTAAGCTCCTACGAGCAGTACTTC
NA	TRBV19	TRBJ1-2	NA	CASSFPRAGISNYGYTF	TGTGCCAGTAGTTTCCCGAGAGCGGGGATCAGTAACTATGGCTACACCTTC
NA	TRBV10-3	TRBJ1-6	NA	CAISDPSSPLHF	TGTGCCATCAGTGACCCAAGCTCACCCCTCCACTTT
few	TRBV18	TRBJ2-7	NA	CASSPQEGEQYF	TGTGCCAGCTCACCACAGGAGGGGGAGCAGTACTTC